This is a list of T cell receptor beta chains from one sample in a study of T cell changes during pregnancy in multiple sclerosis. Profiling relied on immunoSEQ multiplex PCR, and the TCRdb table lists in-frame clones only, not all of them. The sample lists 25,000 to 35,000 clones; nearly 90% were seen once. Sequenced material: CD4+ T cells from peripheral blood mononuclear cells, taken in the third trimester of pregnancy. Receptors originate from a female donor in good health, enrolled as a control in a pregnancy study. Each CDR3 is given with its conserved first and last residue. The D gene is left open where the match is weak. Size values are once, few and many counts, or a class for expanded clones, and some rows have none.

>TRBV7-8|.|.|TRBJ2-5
CASSLGTQETQYF
TGTGCCAGCAGCTTAGGAACTCAAGAGACCCAGTACTTC
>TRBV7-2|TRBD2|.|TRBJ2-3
CASSLARGSADTQYF
TGTGCCAGCAGCTTAGCGCGGGGGAGCGCAGATACGCAGTATTTT
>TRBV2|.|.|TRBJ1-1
CASKRYTEAFF
TGTGCCAGCAAGAGGTACACTGAAGCTTTCTTT
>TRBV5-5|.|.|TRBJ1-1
CASSLSQGQTTEAFF
TGTGCCAGCAGCTTGAGTCAGGGACAAACCACTGAAGCTTTCTTT
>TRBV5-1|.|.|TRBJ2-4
CASSMSGIVKYF
TGCGCCAGCAGCATGTCAGGGATAGTTAAGTACTTC
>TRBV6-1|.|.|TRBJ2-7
CASTTVSTYEQYF
TGTGCCAGCACTACAGTCAGTACCTACGAGCAGTACTTC
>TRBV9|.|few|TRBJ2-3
CASSGVSTDTQYF
TGTGCCAGCAGCGGCGTCAGCACAGATACGCAGTATTTT
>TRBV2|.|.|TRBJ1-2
CASSEQGSHTF
TGTGCCAGCAGTGAACAGGGGAGTCACACCTTC
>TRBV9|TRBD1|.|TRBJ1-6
CASSGGQGASNNSPLHF
TGTGCCAGCAGCGGGGGACAGGGAGCGTCTAATAATTCACCCCTCCACTTT
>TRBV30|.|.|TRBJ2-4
CAWSLGAAKNIQYF
TGTGCCTGGAGTTTAGGGGCGGCCAAAAACATTCAGTACTTC
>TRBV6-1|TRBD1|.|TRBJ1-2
CATPRTGTVYGYTF
TGTGCCACACCCCGGACCGGGACAGTGTATGGCTACACCTTC
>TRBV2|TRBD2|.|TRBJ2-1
CASSTGTSDEQFF
TGTGCCAGCAGCACCGGGACTAGCGACGAGCAGTTCTTC
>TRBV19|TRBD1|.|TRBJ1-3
CASSIQGPSSGNTIYF
TGTGCCAGTAGCATACAGGGGCCGAGCTCTGGAAACACCATATATTTT
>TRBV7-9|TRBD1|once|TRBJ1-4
CASSLGDRTNEKLFF
TGTGCCAGCAGCTTGGGGGACAGAACTAATGAAAAACTGTTTTTT
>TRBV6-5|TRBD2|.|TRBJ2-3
CASSFTSGGAIDTQYF
TGTGCCAGCAGTTTTACTAGCGGGGGGGCGATAGATACGCAGTATTTT
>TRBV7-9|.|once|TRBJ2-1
CASSLERLGQFF
TGTGCCAGCAGCTTAGAGCGGCTAGGCCAGTTCTTC
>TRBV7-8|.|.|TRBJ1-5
CASSSGRTNNQPQHF
TGTGCCAGCAGCTCCGGACGGACTAACAATCAGCCCCAGCATTTT
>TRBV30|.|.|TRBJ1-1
CAWSPQSNTEAFF
TGTGCCTGGAGTCCACAGTCGAACACTGAAGCTTTCTTT
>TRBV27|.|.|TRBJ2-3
CASSTHLAFPDTQYF
TGTGCCAGCAGTACACACCTTGCTTTTCCAGATACGCAGTATTTT
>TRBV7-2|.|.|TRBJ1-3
CASSPDWSSGNTIYF
TGTGCCAGCAGCCCCGATTGGAGCTCTGGAAACACCATATATTTT
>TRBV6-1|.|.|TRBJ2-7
CASSGGPATYEQYF
TGTGCCAGCAGTGGAGGGCCGGCAACCTACGAGCAGTACTTC
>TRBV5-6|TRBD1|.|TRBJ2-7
CASAWTGANEQYF
TGTGCCAGCGCGTGGACAGGGGCCAACGAGCAGTACTTC
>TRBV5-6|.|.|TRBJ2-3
CASSPAAGPSTDTQYF
TGTGCCAGCAGCCCAGCTGCGGGCCCGAGCACAGATACGCAGTATTTT
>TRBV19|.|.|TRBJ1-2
CASREHTPGDYGYTF
TGTGCCAGTAGAGAACATACTCCAGGCGACTATGGCTACACCTTC
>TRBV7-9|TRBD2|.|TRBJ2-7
CASSLAGLAGAYEQYF
TGTGCCAGCAGCTTAGCCGGTCTAGCGGGAGCCTACGAGCAGTACTTC
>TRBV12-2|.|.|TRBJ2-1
CASRGWREGSYNEQFF
TGTGCAAGTCGAGGGTGGCGGGAAGGCTCCTACAATGAGCAGTTCTTC
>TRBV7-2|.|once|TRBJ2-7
CASSLGSGYEQYF
TGTGCCAGCAGCTTAGGAAGCGGCTACGAGCAGTACTTC
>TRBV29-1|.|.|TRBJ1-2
CSVERPGEPYGYTF
TGCAGCGTTGAACGGCCAGGGGAACCCTATGGCTACACCTTC
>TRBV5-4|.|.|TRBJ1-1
CASSVDPAGGNTEAFF
TGTGCCAGCAGCGTGGACCCCGCCGGAGGAAACACTGAAGCTTTCTTT
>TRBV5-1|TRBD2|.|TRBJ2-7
CASSALAGGTYEQYF
TGCGCCAGCAGCGCCCTAGCGGGGGGTACCTACGAGCAGTACTTC
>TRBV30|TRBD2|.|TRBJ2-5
CAWSVRLAGVGREETQYF
TGTGCCTGGAGTGTACGGCTAGCGGGGGTGGGAAGGGAAGAGACCCAGTACTTC
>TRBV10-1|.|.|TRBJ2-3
CASSARAADTQYF
TGCGCCAGCAGTGCGAGGGCCGCAGATACGCAGTATTTT
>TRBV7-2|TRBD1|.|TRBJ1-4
CASSLRQGAEKLFF
TGTGCCAGCAGCTTAAGGCAGGGGGCAGAAAAACTGTTTTTT
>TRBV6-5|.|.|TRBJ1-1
CASSSSGADTEAFF
TGTGCCAGCAGTTCGAGCGGGGCCGACACTGAAGCTTTCTTT
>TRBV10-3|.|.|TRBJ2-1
CAISGGTRDPNEQFF
TGTGCCATCAGTGGCGGGACTCGGGACCCCAATGAGCAGTTCTTC
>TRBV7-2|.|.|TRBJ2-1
CASSFVHEQFF
TGTGCCAGCAGCTTCGTTCATGAGCAGTTCTTC
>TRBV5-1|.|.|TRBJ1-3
CASSRGSGNTIYF
TGCGCCAGCAGCCGGGGTTCTGGAAACACCATATATTTT
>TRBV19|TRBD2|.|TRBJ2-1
CASSHPGTSAWDEQFF
TGTGCCAGTAGCCACCCCGGGACTAGCGCCTGGGATGAGCAGTTCTTC
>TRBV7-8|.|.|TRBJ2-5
CASSLAGAGHETQYF
TGTGCCAGCAGCTTAGCGGGGGCAGGGCATGAGACCCAGTACTTC
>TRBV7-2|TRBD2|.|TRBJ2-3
CASSSTGTSKDTQYF
TGTGCCAGCAGCTCCACCGGGACTAGCAAAGATACGCAGTATTTT